The 31 T cell receptor beta chains below were found in one sample sequenced in a study of cytomegalovirus exposure and HLA in healthy donors. The PCR had 60 Vbeta and 13 Jbeta primers. TCRdb's copy holds only in-frame clones and misses some; the assay was immunoSEQ multiplex PCR. The profile covers 150,000 to 200,000 clones, with about four fifths appearing a single time and about 4% taken by the ten largest. Sequenced material: PBMCs. The receptor set was obtained from a man aged 45-60 years in good health and CMV-seropositive.

The V gene is TRBV30, the J gene TRBJ1-2, with D tentatively TRBD1 (6 bases). This CDR3 has 14 residues. V gave up 3 bases and J gave up 5 bases, with 16 bases separating them. The germline CDR1 and CDR2 sequences are GTSNPN and SVGIG (reference sequence). The CDR3 region has the DNA TGTGCCTGGAGGGCCACACAGGGCGGGTATGGCTACACCTTC. This codes for CAWRATQGGYGYTF.

This clone was seen only a few times. The V and J genes are TRBV19 and TRBJ1-1; 8 positions agree with TRBD1. The germline V gene encodes CDR1 LNHDA and CDR2 SQIVND (reference sequence). V lost 9 bases, J lost 1 base, and 13 bases stayed unmatched. The CDR3 is made up of 16 amino acids. The CDR3 protein is CASNPLTGQGNTEAFF. Here the CDR3 DNA reads TGTGCCAGCAATCCTCTTACCGGACAGGGGAACACTGAAGCTTTCTTT.

The chain joins TRBV5-1 to TRBJ2-1, with a weak D call TRBD1 (6 bases). V was trimmed by 2 bases and J by 10 bases, leaving 7 bases between them. The CDR3 spans 11 residues. CDR1 is SGHRS and CDR2 is YFSETQ in the germline V gene. Written as DNA, the CDR3 is TGCGCCAGCAGCTTCGGGACAGAGCAGTTCTTC. Translation: CASSFGTEQFF.

Regarding this clone: At the DNA level, this CDR3 is encoded by other sequences in the same sample as well. The CDR3 sequence is CASSSPGQGNEKLFF. CDR3 DNA: TGTGCCAGCAGCTCGCCCGGACAGGGGAATGAAAAACTGTTTTTT. The chain combines TRBV28 with TRBJ1-4; TRBD1 agrees at 9 bases. The V segment lost 6 bases and the J segment 5 bases; nucleotides outside the gene matches: 7. Germline lookup yields CDR1 MDHEN and CDR2 SYDVKM. The CDR3 extends over 15 amino acids.

The chain is built from TRBV9 and TRBJ1-1, with D unclear. Germline V gene lookup returns CDR1 SGDLS and CDR2 YYNGEE. This CDR3 has 14 amino acids. V was cut by 4 bases and J by 5 bases, with 15 bases left in between. CDR3 bases: TGTGCCAGCAGCAGGGAGAGGGTTGGTACTGAAGCTTTCTTT. This translates into CASSRERVGTEAFF.

The chain combines TRBV18 with TRBJ1-1, with D uncertain. Trimming took 0 bases from V and 4 from J, leaving 6 bases between them. This CDR3 is built from 13 residues. CDR1 KGHSH and CDR2 LQKENI come from the germline V gene. CDR3 sequence: CASSPPGSTEAFF. CDR3 coding DNA: TGTGCCAGCTCACCACCAGGGAGCACTGAAGCTTTCTTT.

The chain links TRBV28 to TRBJ2-7, with 8 bases matching TRBD2. This CDR3 has 15 amino acids. Germline V gene data show CDR1 as MDHEN and CDR2 as SYDVKM. J lost 3 bases, V lost 3 bases, and 7 bases had no gene match. The CDR3 loop reads CASSLISLAGYEQYF. The CDR3 DNA sequence: TGTGCCAGCAGTTTGATCAGCCTAGCGGGCTACGAGCAGTACTTC.

The chain is built from TRBV4-2 and TRBJ1-3, with 9 bases identical to TRBD1. From germline, CDR1 is LGHNA and CDR2 YNFKEQ. This CDR3 has 17 amino acids. V lost 1 base and J lost 4; bases outside the gene matches: 8. The CDR3 loop is CASSQVTGGARGNTIYF. The CDR3 nucleotides are TGTGCCAGCAGCCAAGTCACAGGGGGCGCGAGAGGAAACACCATATATTTT.

The gene calls are TRBV5-1 and TRBJ1-5; no clear D gene. V was cut by 4 bases and J by 5 bases, with 16 bases left in between. The germline V gene encodes CDR1 SGHRS and CDR2 YFSETQ. The CDR3 has 15 residues. The CDR3 here is CASSQDHIPYQPQHF. The CDR3 DNA is TGCGCCAGCAGCCAAGATCACATACCTTATCAGCCCCAGCATTTT.

V and J are TRBV28 and TRBJ2-3; maybe TRBD2 (6 bases). V gave up 1 base and J gave up 5 bases, with 13 bases separating them. The length of the CDR3 is 15 residues. Looked up from germline, CDR1 is MDHEN and CDR2 is SYDVKM. The chain's CDR3 is CASSLSAGYLDTQYF. CDR3 DNA: TGTGCCAGCAGTTTATCTGCGGGGTATTTAGATACGCAGTATTTT.

The chain joins TRBV5-1 to TRBJ1-1; 7 bases agree with TRBD1. Germline V gives CDR1 SGHRS, CDR2 YFSETQ. Trimming at V came to 4 bases and at J to 1 base, leaving 7 bases not matched to a gene. The length of the CDR3 is 15 residues. The CDR3 spells CASSPRSGGNTEAFF. The CDR3, as DNA: TGCGCCAGCAGCCCCCGGTCAGGGGGGAACACTGAAGCTTTCTTT.

The rearrangement links TRBV27 to TRBJ2-7; D might be TRBD1 (6 bases). V was shortened by 5 bases and J by 0 bases, with 11 bases between the two germline ends. This CDR3 has 14 amino acids. Germline loops: CDR1 MNHEY, CDR2 SMNVEV (reference sequence). The DNA of the CDR3 is TGTGCCAGCAGTCTAACAGGGATCTCCTACGAGCAGTACTTC. This translates into CASSLTGISYEQYF.

The J gene is TRBJ2-3, the V gene TRBV4-1; 8 bases are shared with TRBD2. CDR1 MGHRA and CDR2 YSYEKL come from the germline V gene. V dropped 1 base and J dropped 1; count of bases not matched to a gene: 13. The CDR3 spans 19 residues. The CDR3 loop reads CASSQGTSPSSSGTDTQYF. The CDR3 nucleotides read TGCGCCAGCAGCCAAGGGACTAGCCCTTCCTCTAGCGGCACAGATACGCAGTATTTT.

The chain links TRBV25-1 to TRBJ2-5; D is ambiguous. Germline CDR1 MGHDK, CDR2 SYGVNS. The CDR3 extends over 12 amino acids. V lost 6 bases and J 5 bases, leaving 10 bases between the germline ends. For the CDR3, the DNA is TGTGCCAGCAGCCCCACAACGGAGACCCAGTACTTC. Its translation: CASSPTTETQYF.

The rearrangement links TRBV6-5 to TRBJ1-1, with no clear D. The CDR3 consists of 15 residues. Germline V lookup: CDR1 MNHEY, CDR2 SVGAGI. The V end was cut by 0 bases, the J end by 2 bases, with 10 bases between. The chain's CDR3 is CASSYSLYINTEAFF. The CDR3 DNA follows: TGTGCCAGCAGTTACTCGCTATATATAAACACTGAAGCTTTCTTT.

This sequence joins TRBV4-1 and TRBJ2-1; TRBD2 aligns across 11 bases. The CDR3 contains 16 residues. Germline CDR1 reads MGHRA; CDR2 reads YSYEKL. The ends lost 4 bases at V and 12 bases at J; junction bases unmatched: 14. CDR3 sequence: CASSRLLAGEGVGQFF. CDR3 bases: TGCGCCAGCAGCCGCCTACTAGCGGGAGAAGGTGTGGGGCAGTTCTTC.

A few counts support this clone. The rearrangement uses TRBV19 and TRBJ2-7; possible D gene TRBD2, 5 bases. This CDR3 spans 15 amino acids. Trimming removed 5 bases at V and 2 bases at J, with 16 bases between. Germline CDR1 and CDR2: LNHDA and SQIVND (reference sequence). The CDR3 DNA reads TGTGCCAGTAGTTCCCGGGAAGGGAACCCCTACGAGCAGTACTTC. Translating it yields CASSSREGNPYEQYF.

The V and J genes are TRBV5-4 and TRBJ1-2; TRBD1 agrees at 9 bases. Germline values: CDR1 SGHNT, CDR2 YYREEE (reference sequence). The CDR3 contains 15 residues. J was trimmed by 4 bases and V by 3 bases; bases with no gene match: 7. The CDR3 DNA reads as TGTGCCAGCAGCTCGCCGGGACAGGGTGGCTATGGCTACACCTTC. Protein product: CASSSPGQGGYGYTF.

The chain combines TRBV4-2 with TRBJ1-5, with TRBD1 as a possible D gene (5 bases). The germline V gene has CDR1 LGHNA and CDR2 YNFKEQ. The CDR3 sequence is 15 residues long. V dropped 0 bases and J dropped 4 bases, with 10 bases sitting between them. The CDR3 loop is CASSQEGAYNQPQHF. DNA for the CDR3: TGTGCCAGCAGCCAAGAAGGGGCCTATAATCAGCCCCAGCATTTT.

The chain uses TRBV30 and TRBJ2-1; 9 bases line up with TRBD2. The ends lost 4 bases at V and 5 bases at J; junction bases unmatched: 3. CDR1 GTSNPN and CDR2 SVGIG come from the germline V gene (reference sequence). The CDR3 totals 13 residues. Written as DNA, the CDR3 is TGTGCCTGGAATCGCGGGGGGGACAATGAGCAGTTCTTC. Its protein product is CAWNRGGDNEQFF.

This clone was found once. V gene TRBV28 combines with J gene TRBJ2-7; possibly TRBD1 for D (6 bases). CDR1 and CDR2 from the germline V gene are MDHEN and SYDVKM. The CDR3 length is 15 residues. Trimming took 3 bases from V and 5 from J, leaving 17 bases between them. The CDR3 nucleotides are TGTGCCAGCAGTTTTATTACAGGGAAGCGCGACGAGCAGTACTTC. This encodes CASSFITGKRDEQYF.

The chain carries TRBV6-5 and TRBJ2-1; D remains ambiguous. The CDR3 loop spans 14 amino acids. Germline V gene sequence: CDR1 MNHEY, CDR2 SVGAGI. V was clipped by 6 bases and J by 5 bases, with 14 bases between them. This chain's CDR3 is CASRERSEHNEQFF. The CDR3 DNA follows: TGTGCCAGCAGAGAAAGGAGCGAGCACAATGAGCAGTTCTTC.

The chain has TRBV6-1 and TRBJ1-1; no definite D call. Trimming cost V 2 bases and J 0 bases, with 4 bases left between them. The CDR3 has 13 amino acids. Germline V gene sequence: CDR1 MNHNS, CDR2 SASEGT. The CDR3 nucleotides read TGTGCCAGCAGTGAACACTTGAACACTGAAGCTTTCTTT. Translating gives CASSEHLNTEAFF.

This clone came up once. The V gene is TRBV30, the J gene TRBJ1-6, with unresolved D. The germline V gene encodes CDR1 GTSNPN and CDR2 SVGIG (reference sequence). This CDR3 is built from 12 residues. Trimming took 3 bases from V and 10 from J, leaving 10 bases between them. CDR3 sequence: CAWSLLESPLHF. The CDR3 nucleotides are TGTGCCTGGAGCCTACTGGAGTCACCCCTCCACTTT.

In regard to this clone: Sequence at one end of the junction differs from germline and may be a read error. The chain combines TRBV27 with TRBJ2-7; 12 nucleotides agree with TRBD1. The germline V gene has CDR1 MNHEY and CDR2 SMNVEV (reference sequence). This CDR3 is 15 amino acids long. CDR3 residues: CASKPGQGAAYEQYF. The DNA for the CDR3 is TGTGCGAGCAAACCGGGACAGGGGGCGGCCTACGAGCAGTACTTC.

The rearrangement joins TRBV5-6 to TRBJ2-3; TRBD1 matches 7 bases. This CDR3 is 14 amino acids long. Germline V gene sequence: CDR1 SGHDT, CDR2 YYEEEE. J gave up 2 bases and V 2 bases, and 2 bases lay outside the gene matches. DNA of the CDR3: TGTGCCAGCAGCTTTGACAGGGTCACAGATACGCAGTATTTT. Amino acid sequence: CASSFDRVTDTQYF.

The chain combines TRBV7-9 with TRBJ2-1; 8 bases agree with TRBD1. V was clipped by 6 bases and J by 8 bases; unmatched bases: 15. The CDR3 consists of 16 residues. The germline CDR1 and CDR2 sequences are SEHNR and FQNEAQ (reference sequence). CDR3 loop: CASSPTFGTGGYEQFF. The CDR3 DNA sequence: TGTGCCAGCAGTCCCACGTTCGGGACAGGAGGGTATGAGCAGTTCTTC.

V usage is TRBV5-1 and J usage is TRBJ1-1; D gene unclear. The CDR3 is made up of 14 amino acids. V lost 1 base and J 2 bases, leaving 9 bases between the germline ends. Germline values: CDR1 SGHRS, CDR2 YFSETQ. The CDR3 spells CASSLRTLNTEAFF. CDR3 bases: TGCGCCAGCAGCTTGCGGACTCTTAACACTGAAGCTTTCTTT.

This chain joins TRBV28 and TRBJ1-2; 9 nucleotides align to TRBD1. The CDR3 length is 19 residues. V gave up 5 bases and J gave up 1 base; unmatched junction bases: 17. CDR1 and CDR2 from the germline V gene are MDHEN and SYDVKM. CDR3 region: CASSAHRPSLDRGNYGYTF. The CDR3 bases are TGTGCCAGCAGTGCTCACCGACCTTCACTGGACAGGGGTAACTATGGCTACACCTTC.

The rearrangement links TRBV19 to TRBJ1-2; D gene ambiguous. V dropped 10 bases and J dropped 0 bases, with 15 bases sitting between them. The germline gives CDR1 LNHDA, CDR2 SQIVND (reference sequence). CDR3 size: 14 residues. CDR3 amino acids: CATRGTIANYGYTF. Here the CDR3 DNA reads TGTGCCACCCGGGGAACGATAGCTAACTATGGCTACACCTTC.

With respect to this clone: Other DNA sequences of this sample code for an identical CDR3. The chain links TRBV15 to TRBJ2-7; possibly TRBD2 for D (5 bases). The length of the CDR3 is 13 residues. Germline V gene sequence: CDR1 LNHNV, CDR2 YYDKDF (reference sequence). V was shortened by 0 bases and J by 2 bases, with 5 bases between the two germline ends. CDR3 protein: CATSRDGTYEQYF. The CDR3 DNA reads TGTGCCACCAGCAGAGACGGGACCTACGAGCAGTACTTC.